Below, 8 T cell receptor beta chains from the same sample are listed, as sequenced in a study of vaccination and CD4 T cells after COVID-19. These receptors are not linked to any known antigen. Described treatment: approximately nine-day PBMC culture with coronavirus spike peptide pools or control peptides (ViraFEST assay). Cultured CD4+ T cell DNA underwent sequencing with the Oncomine TCR Beta short-read assay. TCRdb redid the calling of the PCR reads with MiXCR, one entry per CDR3 protein. This sample carries 15,000 to 17,000 distinct CDR3 sequences, roughly 61% of them seen once, and the ten largest clones take roughly 12%. Material for sequencing was CD4+ T cells from blood, cultured in vitro. The receptor source for this set is a human donor who had recovered from COVID-19.

A note on this clonotype: Relative to the germline gene, one junction end is altered; a read error may explain this. The rearrangement uses TRBV7-7 and TRBJ2-5; 7 nucleotides agree with TRBD1. The CDR3 runs 13 residues. The germline gives CDR1 SSHAT, CDR2 FNYEAQ (reference sequence). The CDR3 spells CASSWGQQETQYF. The CDR3 DNA sequence: TGTGCTAGCAGCTGGGGACAGCAAGAGACCCAGTACTTC. Full variable domain (rest looked up from reference TRBV7-7 and TRBJ2-5): GAGVSQSPRYKVTKRGQDVTLRCDPISSHATLYWYQQALGQGPEFLTYFNYEAQPDKSGLPSDRFSAERPEGSISTLTIQRTEQRDSAMYRCASSWGQQETQYFGPGTRLLVL.

This clonotype was seen only a few times. This rearrangement joins TRBV6-5 to TRBJ1-1; no definite D call. Germline V CDR1 and CDR2: MNHEY, SVGAGI. The CDR3 has 14 amino acids. V was trimmed by 2 bases and J by 2 bases, leaving 9 bases between them. The CDR3 is CASSYGQVNTEAFF. CDR3 sequence (DNA): TGTGCCAGCAGTTACGGGCAAGTAAACACTGAAGCTTTCTTT.

The CDR3 coding sequence is TGTGCCAGTAGTATACGACAGGCCACAGGAGGAAACACCATATATTTT. It codes for CASSIRQATGGNTIYF. J is TRBJ1-3 and V is TRBV19; D perhaps matches TRBD1 (6 bases). Germline V gene data show CDR1 as LNHDA and CDR2 as SQIVND (reference sequence). Trimming stripped 2 bases from V and 4 bases from J, with 15 bases between. The CDR3 covers 16 residues.

V is TRBV20-1 and J is TRBJ2-3; TRBD2 agrees at 7 bases. Per germline, CDR1 DFQATT and CDR2 SNEGSKA (reference sequence). Trimming cost V 0 bases and J 1 base; bases outside gene matches: 7. The CDR3 loop spans 16 amino acids. The CDR3 bases are TGCAGTGCTAGAGAGAAGGGGCTAGCGGGCACAGATACGCAGTATTTT. Amino acids: CSAREKGLAGTDTQYF.

The rearrangement links TRBV14 to TRBJ2-1, with 10 bases that match TRBD2. Germline CDR1 is SGHDN and CDR2 is FVKESK. This CDR3 has 14 amino acids. The junction had 5 bases not matched to a gene; V was cut back by 2 bases and J by 10 bases. This CDR3 is CASSQLAGVGEQFF. In nucleotides, the CDR3 is TGTGCCAGCAGCCAACTAGCGGGAGTTGGGGAGCAGTTCTTC.

The rearrangement joins TRBV6-1 to TRBJ2-4; possibly TRBD2 for D (6 bases). This CDR3 is built from 20 residues. V dropped 4 bases and J dropped 0 bases, with 25 bases sitting between them. Germline CDR1 reads MNHNS; CDR2 reads SASEGT. The DNA for the CDR3 is TGTGCCAGCAGTGTTTCCAGGGTAAGGGCGCGGGATGTAGCCAAAAACATTCAGTACTTC. It is translated as CASSVSRVRARDVAKNIQYF.

The chain is built from TRBV6-4 and TRBJ1-2, with a weak D call TRBD1 (5 bases). This CDR3 contains 14 residues. The V gene lost 5 bases and the J gene lost 4 bases, with 14 bases spanning the gap. The germline gives CDR1 MRHNA, CDR2 SNTAGT. Here the CDR3 DNA reads TGTGCCAGCAGTATGGGGCCTGTGTCCTATGGCTACACCTTC. Translating gives CASSMGPVSYGYTF.

This clonotype was seen only once. V usage is TRBV11-2 and J usage is TRBJ2-3, with 9 bases lining up with TRBD2. The CDR3 runs 16 residues. Trimming cost V 5 bases and J 2 bases; bases outside gene matches: 8. The V gene's germline CDR1 is SGHAT and CDR2 FQNNGV. CDR3 DNA: TGTGCCAGCAGCACGCCTAGCGGGGTCAACACAGATACGCAGTATTTT. It codes for CASSTPSGVNTDTQYF.